This T cell receptor beta chain was documented in a study of siplizumab effects on memory and regulatory T cells. Regarding the study as a whole: It was never confirmed that proliferating Tregs from siplizumab cultures were suppressive. Solely a minor proportion of alloreactive clones could be assigned to unstimulated subsets. Both greater diversity than memory cells and a major contribution to the alloresponse seemed to characterize naive T cells.

The germline CDR1 and CDR2 sequences are SGHVS and FNYEAQ. V lost 5 bases to trimming and J lost 4 bases; unmatched junction nucleotides: 6. The CDR3 has 14 amino acids. Remarks on this clone: Its antigen remains unidentified.

The protocol was immunoSEQ multiplex PCR, while the TCRdb copy is restricted to in-frame clones and leaves out a portion. The sample includes approximately 100,000 clones, around 93% of them seen just once. This sequence originates from a human donor in good health. The sequenced sample consisted of non-Treg CD4+ T cells sorted from blood. The J gene is TRBJ1-1, the V gene TRBV7-6; TRBD1 matches 8 bases. The CDR3 sequence: CASSAQGAGTEAFF. The CDR3 coding sequence is TGTGCCAGCAGCGCTCAGGGGGCGGGCACTGAAGCTTTCTTT.